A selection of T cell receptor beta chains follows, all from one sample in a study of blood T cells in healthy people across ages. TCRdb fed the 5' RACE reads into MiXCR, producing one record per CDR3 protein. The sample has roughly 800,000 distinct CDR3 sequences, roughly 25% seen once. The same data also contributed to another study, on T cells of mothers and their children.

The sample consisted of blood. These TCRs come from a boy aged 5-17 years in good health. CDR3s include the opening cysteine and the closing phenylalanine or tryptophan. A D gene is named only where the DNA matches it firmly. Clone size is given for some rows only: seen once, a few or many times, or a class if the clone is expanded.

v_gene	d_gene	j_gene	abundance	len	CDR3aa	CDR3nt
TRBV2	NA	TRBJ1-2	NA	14	CAAAARVTDYGYTF	TGTGCCGCAGCAGCGAGGGTGACGGACTATGGCTACACCTTC
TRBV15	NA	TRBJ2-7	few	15	CATSRGPGPLYEQYF	TGTGCCACCAGCAGAGGGCCAGGGCCCCTATACGAGCAGTACTTC
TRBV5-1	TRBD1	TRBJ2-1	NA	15	CASSLGQASYNEQFF	TGCGCCAGCAGCTTAGGACAGGCCTCCTACAATGAGCAGTTCTTC
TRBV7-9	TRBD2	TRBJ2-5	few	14	CASSLFSGEETQYF	TGTGCCAGCAGCTTATTTAGCGGGGAAGAGACCCAGTACTTC
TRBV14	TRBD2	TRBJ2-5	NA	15	CASSLWTSGSETQYF	TGTGCCAGCAGCCTGTGGACTAGCGGGAGTGAGACCCAGTACTTC
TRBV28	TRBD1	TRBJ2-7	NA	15	CASSPTGGLIYEQYF	TGTGCCAGCAGTCCCACAGGGGGACTTATCTACGAGCAGTACTTC
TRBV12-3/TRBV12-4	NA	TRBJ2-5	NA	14	CASSLNEYQETQYF	TGTGCCAGCAGTCTCAATGAGTACCAAGAGACCCAGTACTTC
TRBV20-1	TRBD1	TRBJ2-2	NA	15	CSARDAQGGTGELFF	TGCAGTGCTAGAGATGCACAGGGGGGCACCGGGGAGCTGTTTTTT
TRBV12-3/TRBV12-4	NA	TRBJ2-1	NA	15	CASSLRGPPSNEQFF	TGTGCCAGCAGTCTCAGGGGCCCACCTAGCAATGAGCAGTTCTTC
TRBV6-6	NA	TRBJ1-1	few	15	CASTKSSTLNTEAFF	TGTGCCAGCACTAAAAGCAGTACACTGAACACTGAAGCTTTCTTT
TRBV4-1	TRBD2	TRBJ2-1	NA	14	CASSQSAGVIEQFF	TGCGCCAGCAGCCAATCGGCGGGAGTGATTGAGCAGTTCTTC
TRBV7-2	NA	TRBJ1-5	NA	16	CASSLVFSYSNQPQHF	TGTGCCAGCAGCTTAGTCTTTTCGTATAGCAATCAGCCCCAGCATTTT
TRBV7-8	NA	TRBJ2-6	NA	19	CASSLVRVMGRSGANVLTF	TGTGCCAGCAGCTTAGTCCGGGTGATGGGGCGCTCTGGGGCCAACGTCCTGACTTTC
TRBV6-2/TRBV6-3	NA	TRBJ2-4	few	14	CASSRWQGQNIQYF	TGTGCCAGCAGCCGGTGGCAGGGGCAAAACATTCAGTACTTC
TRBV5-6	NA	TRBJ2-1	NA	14	CASSPGWRTDEQFF	TGTGCCAGCAGCCCGGGATGGCGTACTGATGAGCAGTTCTTC
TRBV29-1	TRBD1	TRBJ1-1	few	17	CSVGGGGQGTMNTEAFF	TGCAGCGTTGGGGGTGGGGGACAGGGGACAATGAACACTGAAGCTTTCTTT
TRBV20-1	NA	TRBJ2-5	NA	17	CSARVWGRAFSVETQYF	TGCAGTGCTAGGGTTTGGGGCAGGGCTTTTTCAGTGGAGACCCAGTACTTC
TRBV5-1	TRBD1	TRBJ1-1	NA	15	CASSLGGQGYTEAFF	TGCGCCAGCAGCTTGGGGGGACAGGGATACACTGAAGCTTTCTTT
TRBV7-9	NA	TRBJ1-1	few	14	CASSNRDGNTEAFF	TGTGCCAGCAGCAACAGGGACGGGAACACTGAAGCTTTCTTT
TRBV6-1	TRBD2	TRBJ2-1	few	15	CASSETAGFGNEQFF	TGTGCCAGCAGTGAAACAGCGGGATTCGGCAATGAGCAGTTCTTC
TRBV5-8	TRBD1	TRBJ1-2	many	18	CASSLDRGQPRLRYGYTF	TGTGCCAGCAGCCTAGACAGGGGACAACCACGTCTTAGATATGGCTACACCTTC
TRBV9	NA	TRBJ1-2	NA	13	CASSGTVSYGYTF	TGTGCCAGCAGCGGAACAGTTAGCTATGGCTACACCTTC
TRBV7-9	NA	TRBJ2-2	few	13	CAPETAHTGELFF	TGTGCCCCGGAAACAGCGCACACCGGGGAGCTGTTTTTT